The T cell receptor (beta chain) described here comes from a study of T cell responses to AZD1222 COVID-19 vaccine. Study-level points and caveats: Spike-specific TCR breadth and depth were elevated following two AZD1222 doses. At study baseline, merely five or six AZD1222 recipients were seropositive.

The assay was immunoSEQ multiplex PCR, and TCRdb's table has in-frame clones only and misses some. Of 80,000 or so clones in the sample, 90% to 95% were seen once. A remark on this clone: No antigen is known for it.

CDR1 and CDR2 from the germline V gene are KGHSH and LQKENI. The CDR3 extends over 15 amino acids. V gave up 5 bases and J gave up 5 bases; unmatched junction bases: 9. The source of this sequence is an adult in good health. Here the sequenced sample was peripheral blood, taken on day 0 of AZD1222 vaccination. The gene calls are TRBV18 and TRBJ2-7; 10 positions agree with TRBD1. This CDR3 is CASSKRGTGVDEQYF. The DNA for the CDR3 is TGTGCCAGCTCAAAAAGGGGGACAGGGGTGGACGAGCAGTACTTC.